Listed below are T cell receptor beta chains from one sample, sequenced in a study of CD8 T cells in ankylosing spondylitis. Each CDR3 protein gets one entry after TCRdb re-called the 5' RACE reads with MiXCR. The sample consists of 150,000 to 200,000 distinct CDR3 sequences, 18% of them appearing once. Material for sequencing was blood, either unsorted or a sorted T cell fraction (not recorded which). These receptors all stem from a male donor aged 10-29 years with ankylosing spondylitis or in good health (not recorded which). The CDR3 runs from the conserved cysteine through the conserved F or W. Each record gives: clone size, J gene, V gene, D gene, CDR3 DNA, CDR3 protein. A D gene is named only where the DNA matches it firmly. Expanded clones get a size class; other rows say once, few or many, or leave the size out.

>.|TRBJ1-4|TRBV6-6|TRBD1
TGTGCCAGCAGCAAGGACAGGGGTGAAAAACTGTTTTTT
CASSKDRGEKLFF
>many|TRBJ2-2|TRBV7-2|.
TGTGCCAGCAGCTCCCGGGAATACACCGGGGAGCTGTTTTTT
CASSSREYTGELFF
>few|TRBJ2-1|TRBV4-2|.
TGTGCCAGCAGCCAAAGTCAGGGAGGTCCTTACAATGAGCAGTTCTTC
CASSQSQGGPYNEQFF
>many|TRBJ2-3|TRBV2|TRBD2
TGTGCCAGCAGACGACGGGAGGTCTCCATTAATACGCAGTATTTT
CASRRREVSINTQYF
>many|TRBJ2-1|TRBV18|TRBD2
TGTGCCAGCTCACCGGAGACTAGCGGGACTCGCTCCTACAATGAGCAGTTCTTC
CASSPETSGTRSYNEQFF
>.|TRBJ2-1|TRBV29-1|.
TGCAGCGTTGTTCGGAGCTCCTACAATGAGCAGTTCTTC
CSVVRSSYNEQFF
>.|TRBJ2-3|TRBV29-1|.
TGCAGCGTTGAGGAAGCGGGAGATACGCAGTATTTT
CSVEEAGDTQYF
>many|TRBJ2-6|TRBV7-3|TRBD1
TGTGCCAGCAGCTTAACCGGGACAGTAAACTCTGGGGCCAACGTCCTGACTTTC
CASSLTGTVNSGANVLTF
>many|TRBJ2-3|TRBV20-1|.
TGCAGTGCTAGACCCCCCGGACCTGATACGCAGTATTTT
CSARPPGPDTQYF
>many|TRBJ2-1|TRBV18|.
TGTGCCAGCTCACCACCGGTTCGCAGTGAGCAGTTCTTC
CASSPPVRSEQFF
>many|TRBJ2-2|TRBV6-5|.
TGTGCCAGCAGTTACCGCGGGGAGCTGTTTTTT
CASSYRGELFF
>few|TRBJ2-2|TRBV7-2|.
TGTGCCAGCAGAAGCGGACATTTATTCGGGGAGCTGTTTTTT
CASRSGHLFGELFF
>many|TRBJ2-1|TRBV27|TRBD2
TGTGCCAGCTCCACCAAAGGACTAGCGGGAGGCAATGAGCAGTTCTTC
CASSTKGLAGGNEQFF
>.|TRBJ1-2|TRBV4-1|TRBD1
TGCGCCAGCAGGTATGTTCCGACAGGGGACTATGGCTACACCTTC
CASRYVPTGDYGYTF
>many|TRBJ2-7|TRBV9|TRBD1
TGTGCCAGCAGCGCAACTGGGAGGACAGGGACCTACGAGCAGTACTTC
CASSATGRTGTYEQYF
>many|TRBJ2-1|TRBV5-1|TRBD2
TGCGCCAGCAGCCCCGGACTAGCGGGCCACTCCTACAATGAGCAGTTCTTC
CASSPGLAGHSYNEQFF